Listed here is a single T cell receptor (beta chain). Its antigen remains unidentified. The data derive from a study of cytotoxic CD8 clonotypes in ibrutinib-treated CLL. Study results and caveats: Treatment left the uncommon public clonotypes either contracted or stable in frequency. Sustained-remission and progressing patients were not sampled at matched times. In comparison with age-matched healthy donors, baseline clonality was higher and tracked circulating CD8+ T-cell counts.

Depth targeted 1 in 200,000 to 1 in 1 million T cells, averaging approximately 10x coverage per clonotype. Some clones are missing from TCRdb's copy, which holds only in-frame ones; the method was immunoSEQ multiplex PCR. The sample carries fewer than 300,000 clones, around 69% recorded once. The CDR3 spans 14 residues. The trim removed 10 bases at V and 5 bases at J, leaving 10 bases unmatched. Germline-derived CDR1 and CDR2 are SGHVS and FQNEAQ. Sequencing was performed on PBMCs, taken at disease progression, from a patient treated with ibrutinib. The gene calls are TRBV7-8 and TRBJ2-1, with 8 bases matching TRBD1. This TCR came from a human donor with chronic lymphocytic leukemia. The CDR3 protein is CATVRGQGHNEQFF. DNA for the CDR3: TGTGCCACGGTCCGAGGACAGGGCCACAATGAGCAGTTCTTC.